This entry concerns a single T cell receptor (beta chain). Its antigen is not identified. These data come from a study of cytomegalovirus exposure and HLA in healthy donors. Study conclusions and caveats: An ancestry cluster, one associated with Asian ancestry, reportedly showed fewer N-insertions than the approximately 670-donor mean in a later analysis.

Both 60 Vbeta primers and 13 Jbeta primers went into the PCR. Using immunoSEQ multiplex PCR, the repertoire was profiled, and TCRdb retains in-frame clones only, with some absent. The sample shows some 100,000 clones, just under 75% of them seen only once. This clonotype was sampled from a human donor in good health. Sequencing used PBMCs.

The CDR3 sequence: CASSLGGRTTGNTIYF. CDR3 bases: TGTGCCAGCAGCTTAGGGGGCAGGACCACTGGAAACACCATATATTTT. The chain links TRBV7-2 to TRBJ1-3; a weak D match, TRBD1 (5 bases). This CDR3 has 16 residues. Looked up from germline, CDR1 is SGHTA and CDR2 is FQGNSA. Trimming removed 1 base at V and 2 bases at J, with 12 bases between.